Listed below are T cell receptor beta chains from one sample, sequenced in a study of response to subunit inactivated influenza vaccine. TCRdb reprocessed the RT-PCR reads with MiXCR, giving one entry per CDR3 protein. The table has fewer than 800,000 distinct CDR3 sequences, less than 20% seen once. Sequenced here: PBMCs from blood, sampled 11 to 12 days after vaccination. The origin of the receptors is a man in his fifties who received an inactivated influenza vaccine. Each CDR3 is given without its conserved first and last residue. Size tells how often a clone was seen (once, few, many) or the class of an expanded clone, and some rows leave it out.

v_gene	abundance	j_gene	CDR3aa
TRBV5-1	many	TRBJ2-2	ASSLSETGELF
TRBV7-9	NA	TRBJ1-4	ASTYGGWDEKLF
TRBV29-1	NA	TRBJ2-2	SVGLAPGTGELF
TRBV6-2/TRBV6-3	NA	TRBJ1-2	ASNQDRAYGYT
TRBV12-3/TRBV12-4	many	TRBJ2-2	AGSQANAGELF
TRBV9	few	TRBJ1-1	ASSRGDRTEAF
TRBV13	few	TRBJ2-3	ASSPVGREPSGTQY
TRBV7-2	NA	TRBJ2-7	ASSRGSGPYEQY
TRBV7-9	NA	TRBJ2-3	ASAEVSGGTQY
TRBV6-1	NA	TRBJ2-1	ASNEGRLRNEQF
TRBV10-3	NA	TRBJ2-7	AISRDGNYEQY
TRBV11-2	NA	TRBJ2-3	ASSSPPHTDTQY
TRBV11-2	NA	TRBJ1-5	ASSRGEGRGQPQH
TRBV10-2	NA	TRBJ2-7	ASSGPRTGEQY
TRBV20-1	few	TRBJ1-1	SAIQGQSNTEAF
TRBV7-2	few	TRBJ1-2	ASSFDGANYGYT
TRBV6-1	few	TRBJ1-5	ASRRTGLGQPQH
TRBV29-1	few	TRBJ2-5	SVGAGGKTQY
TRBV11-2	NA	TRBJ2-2	ASRTSPAPRRTGELF
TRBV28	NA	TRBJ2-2	ASSLGIKTGELF
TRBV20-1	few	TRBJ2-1	SAPLGERGHNEQF
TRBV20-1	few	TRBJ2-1	SARGILAGGSNNEQF
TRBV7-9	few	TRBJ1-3	ASSSQGALFGNTIY
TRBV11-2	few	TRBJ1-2	ASSLARIGGYT
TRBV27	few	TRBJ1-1	ASRPTRNTEAF
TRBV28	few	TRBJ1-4	ASRRGSREKLF
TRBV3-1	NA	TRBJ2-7	ASSQDIVGLEQY